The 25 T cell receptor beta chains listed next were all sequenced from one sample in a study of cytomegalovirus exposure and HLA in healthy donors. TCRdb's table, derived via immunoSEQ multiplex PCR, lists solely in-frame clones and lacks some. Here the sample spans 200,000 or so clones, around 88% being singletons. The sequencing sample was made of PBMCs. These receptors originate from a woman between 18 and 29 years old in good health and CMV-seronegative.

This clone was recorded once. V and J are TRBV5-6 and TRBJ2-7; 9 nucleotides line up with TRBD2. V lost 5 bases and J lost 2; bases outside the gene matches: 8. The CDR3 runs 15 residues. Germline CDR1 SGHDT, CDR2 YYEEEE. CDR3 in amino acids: CASSLAGVGTYEQYF. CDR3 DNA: TGTGCCAGCAGTTTAGCGGGAGTCGGAACCTACGAGCAGTACTTC.

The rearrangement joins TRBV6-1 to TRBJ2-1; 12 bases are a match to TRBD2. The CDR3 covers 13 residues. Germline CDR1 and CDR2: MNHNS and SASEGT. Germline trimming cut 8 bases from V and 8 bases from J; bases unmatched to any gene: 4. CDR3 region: CASWTSGIDEQFF. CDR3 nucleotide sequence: TGTGCCAGCTGGACTAGCGGGATCGATGAGCAGTTCTTC.

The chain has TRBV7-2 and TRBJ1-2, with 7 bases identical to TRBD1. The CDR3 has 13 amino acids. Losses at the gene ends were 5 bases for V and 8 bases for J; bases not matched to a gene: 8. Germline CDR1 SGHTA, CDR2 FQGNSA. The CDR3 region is CASSGQGGRGYTF. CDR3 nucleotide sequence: TGTGCCAGCAGCGGGCAAGGGGGCAGAGGCTACACCTTC.

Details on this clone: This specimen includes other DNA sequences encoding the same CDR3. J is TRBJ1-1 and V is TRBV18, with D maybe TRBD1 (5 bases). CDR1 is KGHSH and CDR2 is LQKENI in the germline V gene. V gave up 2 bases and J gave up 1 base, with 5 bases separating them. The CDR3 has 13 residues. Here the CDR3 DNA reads TGTGCCAGCTCACCAAGGGGGAACACTGAAGCTTTCTTT. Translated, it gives CASSPRGNTEAFF.

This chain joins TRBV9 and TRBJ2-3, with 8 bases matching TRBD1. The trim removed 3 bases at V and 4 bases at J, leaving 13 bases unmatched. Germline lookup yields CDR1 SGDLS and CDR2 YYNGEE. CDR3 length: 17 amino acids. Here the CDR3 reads CASSAGAGTGVADTQYF. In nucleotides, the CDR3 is TGTGCCAGCAGCGCCGGAGCCGGGACAGGTGTTGCAGATACGCAGTATTTT.

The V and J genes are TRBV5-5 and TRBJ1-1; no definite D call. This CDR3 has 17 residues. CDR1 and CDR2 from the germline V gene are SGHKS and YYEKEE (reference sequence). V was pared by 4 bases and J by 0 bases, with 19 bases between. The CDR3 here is CASSLLLSDGMNTEAFF. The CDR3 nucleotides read TGTGCCAGCAGCCTCTTGCTTAGCGACGGAATGAACACTGAAGCTTTCTTT.

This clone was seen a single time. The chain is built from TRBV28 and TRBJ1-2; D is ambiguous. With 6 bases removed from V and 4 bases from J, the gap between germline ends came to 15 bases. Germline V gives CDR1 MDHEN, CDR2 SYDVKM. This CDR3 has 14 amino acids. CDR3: CASSSPGVRYGYTF. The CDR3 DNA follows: TGTGCCAGCAGCTCTCCCGGGGTCCGCTATGGCTACACCTTC.

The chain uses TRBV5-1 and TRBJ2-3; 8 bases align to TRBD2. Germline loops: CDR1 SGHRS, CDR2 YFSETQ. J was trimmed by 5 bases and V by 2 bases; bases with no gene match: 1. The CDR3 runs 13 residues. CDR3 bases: TGCGCCAGCAGCTTCGGGGGGGGAGATACGCAGTATTTT. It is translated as CASSFGGGDTQYF. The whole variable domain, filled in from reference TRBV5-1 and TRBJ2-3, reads KAGVTQTPRYLIKTRGQQVTLSCSPISGHRSVSWYQQTPGQGLQFLFEYFSETQRNKGNFPGRFSGRQFSNSRSEMNVSTLELGDSALYLCASSFGGGDTQYFGPGTRLTVL.

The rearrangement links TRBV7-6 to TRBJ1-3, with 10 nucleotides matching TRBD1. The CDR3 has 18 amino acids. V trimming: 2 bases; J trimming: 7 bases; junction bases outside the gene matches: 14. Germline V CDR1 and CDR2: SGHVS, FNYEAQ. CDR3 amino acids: CASSLSGTGELGENTIYF. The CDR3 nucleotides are TGTGCCAGCAGCTTATCCGGGACAGGGGAATTGGGAGAGAACACCATATATTTT.

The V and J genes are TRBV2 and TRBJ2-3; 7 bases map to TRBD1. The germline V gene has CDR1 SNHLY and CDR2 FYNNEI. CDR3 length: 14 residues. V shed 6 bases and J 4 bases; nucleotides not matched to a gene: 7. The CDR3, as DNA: TGTGCCAGCAGAGCGAACCAGGGGGCAGATACGCAGTATTTT. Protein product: CASRANQGADTQYF. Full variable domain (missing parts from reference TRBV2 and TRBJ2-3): EPEVTQTPSHQVTQMGQEVILRCVPISNHLYFYWYRQILGQKVEFLVSFYNNEISEKSEIFDDQFSVERPDGSNFTLKIRSTKLEDSAMYFCASRANQGADTQYFGPGTRLTVL.

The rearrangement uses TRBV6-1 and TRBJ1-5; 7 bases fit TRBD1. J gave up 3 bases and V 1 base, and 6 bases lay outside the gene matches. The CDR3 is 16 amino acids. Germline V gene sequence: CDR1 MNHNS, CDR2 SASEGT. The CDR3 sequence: CASSEGQQGNNQPQHF. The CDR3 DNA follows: TGTGCCAGCAGTGAAGGTCAACAGGGGAACAATCAGCCCCAGCATTTT.

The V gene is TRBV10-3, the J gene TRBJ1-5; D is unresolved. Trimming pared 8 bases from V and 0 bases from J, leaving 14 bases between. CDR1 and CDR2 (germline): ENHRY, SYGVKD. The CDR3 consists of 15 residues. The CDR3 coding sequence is TGTGCCATCGGCCAACGAGGAGCTAGCAATCAGCCCCAGCATTTT. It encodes CAIGQRGASNQPQHF.

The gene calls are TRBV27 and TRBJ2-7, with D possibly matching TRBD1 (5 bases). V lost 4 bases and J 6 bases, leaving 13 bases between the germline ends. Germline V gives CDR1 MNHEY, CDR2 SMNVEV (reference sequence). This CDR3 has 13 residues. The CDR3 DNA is TGTGCCAGCAGTTCCTATCTTAGGGGCGAGCAGTACTTC. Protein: CASSSYLRGEQYF.

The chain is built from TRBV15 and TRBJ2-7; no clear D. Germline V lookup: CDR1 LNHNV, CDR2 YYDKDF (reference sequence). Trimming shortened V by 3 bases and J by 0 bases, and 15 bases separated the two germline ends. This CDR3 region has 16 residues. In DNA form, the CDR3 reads TGTGCCACCAGCAGCGCGCCTATGGTGAGCTCCTACGAGCAGTACTTC. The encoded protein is CATSSAPMVSSYEQYF.

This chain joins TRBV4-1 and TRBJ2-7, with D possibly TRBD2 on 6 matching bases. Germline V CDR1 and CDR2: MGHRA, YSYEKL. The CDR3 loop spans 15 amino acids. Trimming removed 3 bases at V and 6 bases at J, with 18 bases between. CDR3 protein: CASSQIPEGLGEQYF. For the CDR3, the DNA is TGCGCCAGCAGCCAGATCCCGGAGGGCCTAGGCGAGCAGTACTTC.

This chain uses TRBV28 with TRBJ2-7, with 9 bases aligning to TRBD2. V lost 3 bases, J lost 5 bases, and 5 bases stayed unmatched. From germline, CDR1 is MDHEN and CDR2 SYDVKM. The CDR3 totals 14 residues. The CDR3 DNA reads TGTGCCAGCAGTTTTCTAGCGGGAAGCCACGAGCAGTACTTC. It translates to CASSFLAGSHEQYF. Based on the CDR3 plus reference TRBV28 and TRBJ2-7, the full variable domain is DVKVTQSSRYLVKRTGEKVFLECVQDMDHENMFWYRQDPGLGLRLIYFSYDVKMKEKGDIPEGYSVSREKKERFSLILESASTNQTSMYLCASSFLAGSHEQYFGPGTRLTVT.

CDR3 DNA sequence: TGCGCCAGCAGCCAAGGGGTGGACAGAGGGGGACTAGCCGTCTACGAGCAGTACTTC. Translated: CASSQGVDRGGLAVYEQYF. This chain uses TRBV4-1 with TRBJ2-7; TRBD2 aligns across 9 bases. The CDR3 consists of 19 residues. Trimming cost V 1 base and J 3 bases; bases outside gene matches: 16. Germline-derived CDR1 and CDR2 are MGHRA and YSYEKL.

CDR3 sequence: CASRTVRDNNYEQYF. CDR3 nucleotides: TGTGCCAGCAGAACAGTCCGGGACAATAACTACGAGCAGTACTTC. The chain joins TRBV27 to TRBJ2-7, with D maybe TRBD1 (6 bases). V lost 6 bases and J lost 3, with 18 bases in between. The CDR3 sequence is 15 residues long. Germline CDR1 reads MNHEY; CDR2 reads SMNVEV (reference sequence).

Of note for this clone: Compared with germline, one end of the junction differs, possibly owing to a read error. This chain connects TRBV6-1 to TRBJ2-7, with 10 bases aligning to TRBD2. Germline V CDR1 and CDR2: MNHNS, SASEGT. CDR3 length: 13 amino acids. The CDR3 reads CASSEIETSGARF. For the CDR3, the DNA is TGTGCCAGCAGTGAAATTGAAACTAGCGGGGCTCGCTTC.

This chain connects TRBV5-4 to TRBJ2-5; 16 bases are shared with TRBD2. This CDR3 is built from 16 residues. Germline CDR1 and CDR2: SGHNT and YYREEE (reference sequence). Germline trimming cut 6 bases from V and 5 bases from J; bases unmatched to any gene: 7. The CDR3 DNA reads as TGTGCCAGCACGGGGACTAGCGGGAGGGACGGGGAGACCCAGTACTTC. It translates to CASTGTSGRDGETQYF.

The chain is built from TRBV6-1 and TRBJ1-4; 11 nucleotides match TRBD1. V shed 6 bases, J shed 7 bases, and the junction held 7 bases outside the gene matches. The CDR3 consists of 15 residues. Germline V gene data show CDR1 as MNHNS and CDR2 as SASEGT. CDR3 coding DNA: TGTGCCAGCAGCCCGGGACAGGGGGGAGCTGAAAAACTGTTTTTT. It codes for CASSPGQGGAEKLFF.

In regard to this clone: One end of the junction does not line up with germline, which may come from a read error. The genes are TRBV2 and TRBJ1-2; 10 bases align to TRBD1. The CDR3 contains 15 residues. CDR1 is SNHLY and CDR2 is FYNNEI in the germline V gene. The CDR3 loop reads CASSEAGEPGTGVFF. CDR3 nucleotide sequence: TGTGCCAGCAGTGAAGCGGGGGAACCCGGGACAGGGGTTTTCTTC.

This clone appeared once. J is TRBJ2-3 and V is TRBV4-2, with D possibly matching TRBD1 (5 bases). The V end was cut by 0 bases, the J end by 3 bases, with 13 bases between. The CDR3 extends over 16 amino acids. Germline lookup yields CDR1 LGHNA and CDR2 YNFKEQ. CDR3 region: CASSQDQTGRTDTQYF. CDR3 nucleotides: TGTGCCAGCAGCCAAGATCAAACAGGAAGAACAGATACGCAGTATTTT.

CDR3 DNA: TGTGCCAGCAGCTCGACACAGGGAGTCTACAATGAGCAGTTCTTC. Its protein is CASSSTQGVYNEQFF. The J gene is TRBJ2-1, the V gene TRBV7-9; tentatively, D is TRBD1 (6 bases). V shed 4 bases and J shed 3 bases, with 13 bases lying between them. This CDR3 contains 15 residues. Germline values: CDR1 SEHNR, CDR2 FQNEAQ (reference sequence).

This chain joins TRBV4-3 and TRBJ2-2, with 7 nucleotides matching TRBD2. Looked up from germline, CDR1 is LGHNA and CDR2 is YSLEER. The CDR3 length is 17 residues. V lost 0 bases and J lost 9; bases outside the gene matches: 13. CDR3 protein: CASSQDEHGRTGRELFF. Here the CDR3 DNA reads TGCGCCAGCAGCCAAGACGAACACGGGAGGACTGGCAGGGAGCTGTTTTTT.